What follows are 14 T cell receptor beta chains derived from one specimen sequenced in a study of T cells in Graves' hyperthyroidism and ophthalmopathy. There were TCR beta CDR3 regions amplified from RNA transcripts. The HTBI primer set served for first-round RT-PCR of the TCR CDR3. In TCRdb, the multiplex PCR reads were re-called with MiXCR into one record per CDR3 protein. The data contain a few hundred thousand distinct CDR3 sequences, roughly 15% of them singletons. Sequencing was done on a sample of blood. The receptors derive from a woman aged 40 to 50 with Graves' hyperthyroidism.

V and J are TRBV19 and TRBJ2-3; 9 nucleotides line up with TRBD1. The germline gives CDR1 LNHDA, CDR2 SQIVND (reference sequence). With V trimmed by 7 bases and J by 1 base, 15 bases remained unmatched. The CDR3 has 18 residues. CDR3 loop: CASKDRGLWERGTDTQYF. CDR3 DNA sequence: TGTGCCAGTAAGGACAGGGGCTTATGGGAGCGCGGCACAGATACGCAGTATTTT.

The rearrangement links TRBV24-1 to TRBJ2-1; no definite D call. V was trimmed by 5 bases and J by 4 bases, leaving 14 bases between them. Germline V gene lookup returns CDR1 KGHDR and CDR2 SFDVKD. This CDR3 region has 15 residues. The CDR3 sequence: CATSVNHDVYNEQFF. The CDR3, as DNA: TGTGCCACCAGTGTCAACCACGACGTGTACAATGAGCAGTTCTTC.

This clonotype was seen at least ten times. The genes are TRBV5-1 and TRBJ2-7; 9 positions match TRBD1. This CDR3 spans 14 amino acids. CDR1 SGHRS and CDR2 YFSETQ come from the germline V gene. J lost 5 bases, V lost 4 bases, and 7 bases had no gene match. CDR3 DNA: TGCGCCAGCAGCCGGGCCGGGACAGGGCACGAGCAGTACTTC. Its translation is CASSRAGTGHEQYF.

The J gene is TRBJ1-2, the V gene TRBV29-1; 7 bases map to TRBD1. J lost 3 bases, V lost 7 bases, and 5 bases had no gene match. Per germline, CDR1 SQVTM and CDR2 ANQGSEA. This CDR3 region has 12 residues. The CDR3 spells CSGVTGDYGYTF. CDR3 DNA sequence: TGCAGCGGCGTTACAGGGGACTATGGCTACACCTTC. Complete variable domain (other parts from reference TRBV29-1 and TRBJ1-2): SAVISQKPSRDICQRGTSLTIQCQVDSQVTMMFWYRQQPGQSLTLIATANQGSEATYESGFVIDKFPISRPNLTFSTLTVSNMSPEDSSIYLCSGVTGDYGYTFGSGTRLTVV.

There are many counts of this clonotype. The V call is TRBV7-8, the J call TRBJ1-6; D is unclear. Germline V gene lookup returns CDR1 SGHVS and CDR2 FQNEAQ. This CDR3 contains 18 residues. The V gene lost 1 base and the J gene lost 5 bases, with 18 bases spanning the gap. The CDR3 region is CASSLGLRSGVNNSPLHF. CDR3 in DNA: TGTGCCAGCAGCTTAGGTCTAAGGAGTGGAGTTAATAATTCACCCCTCCACTTT.

This clonotype came up many times. This chain joins TRBV30 and TRBJ2-7; D could derive from TRBD1 or TRBD2 (5 bases each). Germline V gene data show CDR1 as GTSNPN and CDR2 as SVGIG (reference sequence). CDR3 length equals 14 residues. The V end lost 2 bases, the J end lost 5 bases, and 16 bases lay between the germline ends. The CDR3 DNA follows: TGTGCCTGGAGTCCCGGGACGGCCGGGAACGAGCAGTACTTC. It encodes CAWSPGTAGNEQYF. Supplemented by reference TRBV30 and TRBJ2-7, the full variable domain reads SQTIHQWPATLVQPVGSPLSLECTVEGTSNPNLYWYRQAAGRGLQLLFYSVGIGQISSEVPQNLSASRPQDRQFILSSKKLLLSDSGFYLCAWSPGTAGNEQYFGPGTRLTVT.

The sample holds many counts of this clonotype. The gene calls are TRBV7-3 and TRBJ2-2; no reliable D call. Trimming took 5 bases from V and 0 from J, leaving 10 bases between them. This CDR3 region has 15 residues. Germline values: CDR1 SGHTA, CDR2 FQGTGA. The CDR3 reads CASSPRPTNTGELFF. The CDR3, as DNA: TGTGCCAGCAGCCCCCGACCGACGAACACCGGGGAGCTGTTTTTT.

This clonotype was observed a handful of times. The rearrangement uses TRBV5-1 and TRBJ2-2, with 7 nucleotides matching TRBD2. Germline loops: CDR1 SGHRS, CDR2 YFSETQ. The CDR3 length is 19 residues. Germline trimming cut 3 bases from V and 4 bases from J; bases unmatched to any gene: 18. The CDR3 DNA is TGCGCCAGCAGCTCCCCGGGGAGGGGCGGCGGAGGGGCCACCGGGGAGCTGTTTTTT. As protein: CASSSPGRGGGGATGELFF.

This clonotype occurred many times. The rearrangement joins TRBV5-1 to TRBJ2-5; D gene ambiguous. Deletions cut 1 base from V and 1 base from J, with 8 bases between. The CDR3 spans 14 residues. Germline values: CDR1 SGHRS, CDR2 YFSETQ. The CDR3 coding sequence is TGCGCCAGCAGCTTGTCCTCTTTCCAAGAGACCCAGTACTTC. It encodes CASSLSSFQETQYF.

This chain uses TRBV28 with TRBJ1-5; D call uncertain. Germline loops: CDR1 MDHEN, CDR2 SYDVKM. Trimming shortened V by 3 bases and J by 2 bases, and 14 bases separated the two germline ends. CDR3 length: 16 residues. CDR3 amino acids: CASSFQPPEGNQPQHF. In DNA, the CDR3 is TGTGCCAGCAGTTTCCAGCCACCGGAGGGCAATCAGCCCCAGCATTTT.

Ten or more counts support this clonotype. The chain links TRBV12-3 or TRBV12-4 to TRBJ2-3; 8 nucleotides line up with TRBD2. Trimming at V came to 4 bases and at J to 4 bases, leaving 10 bases not matched to a gene. CDR3 length: 16 residues. CDR3 coding DNA: TGTGCCAGCAGTTCTCGACTGGCGGGAGGATCAGATACGCAGTATTTT. It is translated as CASSSRLAGGSDTQYF.

The chain couples TRBV28 to TRBJ2-5; 12 nucleotides align to TRBD2. The CDR3 is 14 residues long. Losses at the gene ends were 5 bases for V and 3 bases for J; bases not matched to a gene: 1. CDR1 and CDR2 (germline): MDHEN, SYDVKM. CDR3: CASSPSGREETQYF. The CDR3 DNA is TGTGCCAGCAGTCCTAGCGGGAGGGAAGAGACCCAGTACTTC. The whole variable domain, remainder taken from reference TRBV28 and TRBJ2-5, is DVKVTQSSRYLVKRTGEKVFLECVQDMDHENMFWYRQDPGLGLRLIYFSYDVKMKEKGDIPEGYSVSREKKERFSLILESASTNQTSMYLCASSPSGREETQYFGPGTRLLVL.

The chain joins TRBV24-1 to TRBJ2-1; D perhaps matches TRBD1 (6 bases). The CDR3 extends over 13 amino acids. Germline V CDR1 and CDR2: KGHDR, SFDVKD. Trimming took off 6 bases at V and 6 bases at J, with 11 bases between the two ends. The CDR3 region is CATSQGQGNEQFF. The CDR3 DNA reads as TGTGCCACCAGTCAGGGGCAGGGCAATGAGCAGTTCTTC.

This clonotype was counted ten times or more. The chain employs TRBV10-3 and TRBJ2-3, with 9 bases identical to TRBD2. V dropped 4 bases and J dropped 5; count of bases not matched to a gene: 4. The germline CDR1 and CDR2 sequences are ENHRY and SYGVKD. CDR3 length equals 14 residues. CDR3 residues: CAISASGMGDTQYF. The CDR3 DNA sequence: TGTGCCATCAGTGCTAGCGGGATGGGAGATACGCAGTATTTT.